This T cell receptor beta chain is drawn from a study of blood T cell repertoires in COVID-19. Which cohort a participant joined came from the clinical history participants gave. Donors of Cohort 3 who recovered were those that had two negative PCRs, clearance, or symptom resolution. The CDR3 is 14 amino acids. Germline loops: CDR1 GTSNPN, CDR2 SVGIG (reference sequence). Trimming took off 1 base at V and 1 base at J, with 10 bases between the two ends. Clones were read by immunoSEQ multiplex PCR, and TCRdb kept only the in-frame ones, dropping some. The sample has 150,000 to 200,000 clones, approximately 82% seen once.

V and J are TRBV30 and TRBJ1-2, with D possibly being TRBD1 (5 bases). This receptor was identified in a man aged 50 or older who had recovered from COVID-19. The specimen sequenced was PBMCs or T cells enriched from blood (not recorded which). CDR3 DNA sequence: TGTGCCTGGAGTGCTGACAGAAATAACTATGGCTACACCTTC. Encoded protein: CAWSADRNNYGYTF.